This TCR beta chain was documented in a study of cytomegalovirus exposure and HLA in healthy donors. This PCR relied on a set of 60 Vbeta primers and 13 Jbeta primers. TCRdb keeps only in-frame clones here, not all; method: immunoSEQ multiplex PCR. The sample consists of some 160,000 clones, 65% to 85% of them appearing once. Study-level points and caveats: As a later analysis showed, a missense DCLRE1C variant was linked to trimming of TCR beta V- and J-genes.

The trim removed 4 bases at V and 2 bases at J, leaving 3 bases unmatched. The germline V gene has CDR1 SGHRS and CDR2 YFSETQ. This CDR3 is 15 amino acids long. Note on this clone: No antigen is known for it.

The gene calls are TRBV5-1 and TRBJ2-6, with 7 bases lining up with TRBD1. The sample comprised PBMCs. The source is a woman younger than 30 in good health and CMV-seronegative. The CDR3 DNA sequence: TGCGCCAGCAGCACACAGGGGACTGGGGCCAACGTCCTGACTTTC. Translation: CASSTQGTGANVLTF.